Following are 10 T cell receptor beta chains from one sample sequenced in a study of ipilimumab plus nivolumab after autologous stem cell transplantation. The data were produced by immunoSEQ multiplex PCR, yet TCRdb's version contains in-frame clones alone and is incomplete. The data show about 83,000 clones, 75% to 85% seen once. Sequenced material: PBMCs, taken in a trial of ipilimumab plus nivolumab as post-transplant consolidation. These TCRs come from a male donor with diffuse large B-cell lymphoma.

J is TRBJ2-7 and V is TRBV5-1; D is uncertain. This CDR3 comprises 13 residues. Germline loops: CDR1 SGHRS, CDR2 YFSETQ. The ends were cut back, 2 bases at V and 1 base at J, with 7 bases in the middle. Written as DNA, the CDR3 is TGCGCCAGCAGCTTTAGTGTTTCCTACGAGCAGTACTTC. Protein: CASSFSVSYEQYF.

A single count supports this clone. The chain couples TRBV6-5 to TRBJ2-1; TRBD1 is a possible D gene (5 bases). This CDR3 is built from 13 residues. CDR1 MNHEY and CDR2 SVGAGI come from the germline V gene. The V gene lost 2 bases and the J gene lost 3 bases, with 5 bases spanning the gap. CDR3 sequence: CASSYDSYNEQFF. CDR3 sequence (DNA): TGTGCCAGCAGTTACGACAGCTACAATGAGCAGTTCTTC.

A single count supports this clone. V is TRBV2 and J is TRBJ2-3; D is possibly TRBD2 (5 bases). This CDR3 region has 12 residues. V was cut by 1 base and J by 11 bases, with 10 bases left in between. Germline values: CDR1 SNHLY, CDR2 FYNNEI. Here the CDR3 reads CASSEEFGMQYF. DNA for the CDR3: TGTGCCAGCAGTGAAGAGTTCGGGATGCAGTATTTT.

The V call is TRBV11-3, the J call TRBJ2-7, with D possibly being TRBD2 (6 bases). Trimming left V 5 bases short and J 6 bases short, with 17 bases between. This CDR3 contains 14 residues. Germline lookup yields CDR1 SGHNT and CDR2 YENEEA. The CDR3 DNA sequence: TGTGCCAGCAGCGTGGGGGGAGCTGGAGGCGAGCAGTACTTC. It translates to CASSVGGAGGEQYF.

V gene TRBV4-2 combines with J gene TRBJ1-2; D possibly corresponds to TRBD1 (5 bases). Germline assignment: CDR1 LGHNA and CDR2 YNFKEQ. The CDR3 length is 12 residues. The V end lost 3 bases, the J end lost 14 bases, and 16 bases lay between the germline ends. The CDR3 loop reads CASSQDLGVQTF. The CDR3 nucleotides are TGTGCCAGCAGCCAGGATCTAGGGGTCCAGACCTTC.

This clone has just one count. V usage is TRBV18 and J usage is TRBJ2-7; no clear D gene. The CDR3 is 11 residues long. V shed 3 bases and J shed 4 bases, with 4 bases lying between them. From germline, CDR1 is KGHSH and CDR2 LQKENI. Here the CDR3 DNA reads TGTGCCAGCTCACCTGAGTACGAGCAGTACTTC. As protein: CASSPEYEQYF.

The chain couples TRBV6-1 to TRBJ1-2, with a possible D match to TRBD1 (6 bases). The length of the CDR3 is 13 residues. Trimming removed 4 bases from V and 3 bases from J, with 9 bases in between. CDR1 and CDR2 (germline): MNHNS, SASEGT. This chain's CDR3 is CASSAQGDYGYTF. In nucleotides, the CDR3 is TGTGCCAGCAGTGCACAGGGAGACTATGGCTACACCTTC.

Concerning this clone: One end of the junction is discordant with germline, which a read error may explain. The genes are TRBV19 and TRBJ2-1, with 12 bases matching TRBD2. This CDR3 has 13 residues. Germline lookup yields CDR1 LNHDA and CDR2 SQIVND (reference sequence). CDR3 DNA: TGTGCCAGTATGCCCGGACTAGCGGGACCTGGGGTCTTC. It codes for CASMPGLAGPGVF.

The chain combines TRBV6-6 with TRBJ1-4; the D gene is possibly TRBD1 (6 bases). Germline V gene lookup returns CDR1 MNHNY and CDR2 SVGAGI (reference sequence). Trimming took 7 bases from V and 7 from J, leaving 13 bases between them. This CDR3 spans 13 amino acids. CDR3 nucleotide sequence: TGTGCCAGCACCCCGACAGGAGGTGAAAAACTGTTTTTT. This gives the protein CASTPTGGEKLFF.

The genes are TRBV29-1 and TRBJ2-7; D not resolved. The CDR3 contains 12 residues. In germline, CDR1 is SQVTM, CDR2 ANQGSEA. Trimming took 4 bases from V and 3 from J, leaving 10 bases between them. The CDR3 DNA reads as TGCAGCGTTGTAGTTGGCGGCTACGAGCAGTACTTC. Its translation: CSVVVGGYEQYF.